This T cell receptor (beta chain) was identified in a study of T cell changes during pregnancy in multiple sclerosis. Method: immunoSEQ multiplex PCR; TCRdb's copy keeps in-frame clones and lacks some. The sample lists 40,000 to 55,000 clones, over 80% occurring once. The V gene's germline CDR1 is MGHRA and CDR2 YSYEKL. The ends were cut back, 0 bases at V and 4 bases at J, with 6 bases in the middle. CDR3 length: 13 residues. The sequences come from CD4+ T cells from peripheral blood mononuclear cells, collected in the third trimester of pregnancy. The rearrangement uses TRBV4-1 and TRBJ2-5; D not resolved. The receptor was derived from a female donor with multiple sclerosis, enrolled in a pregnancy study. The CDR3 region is CASSQDMRETQYF. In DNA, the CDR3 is TGCGCCAGCAGCCAAGATATGCGAGAGACCCAGTACTTC.